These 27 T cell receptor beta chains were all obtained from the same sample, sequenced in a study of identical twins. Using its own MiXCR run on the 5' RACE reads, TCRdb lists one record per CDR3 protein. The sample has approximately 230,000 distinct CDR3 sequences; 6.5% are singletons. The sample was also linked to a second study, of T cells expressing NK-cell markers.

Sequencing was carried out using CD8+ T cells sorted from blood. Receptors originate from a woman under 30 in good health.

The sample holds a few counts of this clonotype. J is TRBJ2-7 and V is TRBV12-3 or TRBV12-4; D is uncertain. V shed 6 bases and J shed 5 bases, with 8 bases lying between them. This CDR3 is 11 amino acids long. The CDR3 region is CASSIHDEQYF. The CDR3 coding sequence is TGTGCCAGCAGCATACACGACGAGCAGTACTTC.

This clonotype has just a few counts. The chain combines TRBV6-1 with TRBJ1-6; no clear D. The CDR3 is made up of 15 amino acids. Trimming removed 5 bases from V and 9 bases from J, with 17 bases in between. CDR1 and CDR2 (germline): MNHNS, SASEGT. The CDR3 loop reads CASSPTGEVASPLHF. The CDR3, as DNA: TGTGCCAGCAGTCCAACGGGTGAGGTGGCTTCACCCCTCCACTTT.

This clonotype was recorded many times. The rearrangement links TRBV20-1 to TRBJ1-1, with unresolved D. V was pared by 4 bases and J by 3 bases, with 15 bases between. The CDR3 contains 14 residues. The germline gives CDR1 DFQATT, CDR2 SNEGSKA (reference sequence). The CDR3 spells CSATSGGWDTEAFF. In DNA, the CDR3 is TGCAGTGCTACCAGTGGTGGGTGGGACACTGAAGCTTTCTTT.

CDR3: CASSIGVAGTEAFF. Written as DNA, the CDR3 is TGTGCCAGTAGTATTGGGGTGGCAGGCACTGAAGCTTTCTTT. This chain connects TRBV19 to TRBJ1-1; D ambiguous. The V end lost 3 bases, the J end lost 4 bases, and 12 bases lay between the germline ends. The CDR3 loop spans 14 amino acids. The germline gives CDR1 LNHDA, CDR2 SQIVND (reference sequence).

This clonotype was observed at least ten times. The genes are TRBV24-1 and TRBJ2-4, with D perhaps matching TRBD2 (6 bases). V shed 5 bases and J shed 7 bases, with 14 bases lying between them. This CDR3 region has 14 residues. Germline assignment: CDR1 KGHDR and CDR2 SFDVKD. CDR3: CATSAGTEGNIQYF. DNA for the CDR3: TGTGCCACCAGTGCTGGGACGGAGGGGAACATTCAGTACTTC.

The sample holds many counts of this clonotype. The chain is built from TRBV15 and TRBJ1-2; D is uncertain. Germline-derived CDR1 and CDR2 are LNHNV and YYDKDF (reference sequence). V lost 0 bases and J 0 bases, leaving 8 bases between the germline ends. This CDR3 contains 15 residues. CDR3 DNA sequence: TGTGCCACCAGCAGAGAGCCGGGGTCTAACTATGGCTACACCTTC. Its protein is CATSREPGSNYGYTF. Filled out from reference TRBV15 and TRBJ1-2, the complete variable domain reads DAMVIQNPRYQVTQFGKPVTLSCSQTLNHNVMYWYQQKSSQAPKLLFHYYDKDFNNEADTPDNFQSRRPNTSFCFLDIRSPGLGDTAMYLCATSREPGSNYGYTFGSGTRLTVV.

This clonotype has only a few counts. The CDR3 DNA follows: TGTGCCAGCAGCTTGGAACTAGCGGGGGGCCTCCCGGATACGCAGTATTTT. Protein sequence: CASSLELAGGLPDTQYF. The chain combines TRBV5-5 with TRBJ2-3, with 12 bases lining up with TRBD2. V dropped 0 bases and J dropped 6; count of bases not matched to a gene: 8. Germline V gene sequence: CDR1 SGHKS, CDR2 YYEKEE (reference sequence). The CDR3 length is 17 residues.

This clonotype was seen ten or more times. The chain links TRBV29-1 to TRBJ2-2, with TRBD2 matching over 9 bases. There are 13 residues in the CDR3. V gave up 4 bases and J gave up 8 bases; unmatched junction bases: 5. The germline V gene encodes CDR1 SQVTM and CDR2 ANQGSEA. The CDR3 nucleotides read TGCAGCGTTGTGACTAGCGGCCGGGGGGAGCTGTTTTTT. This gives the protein CSVVTSGRGELFF.

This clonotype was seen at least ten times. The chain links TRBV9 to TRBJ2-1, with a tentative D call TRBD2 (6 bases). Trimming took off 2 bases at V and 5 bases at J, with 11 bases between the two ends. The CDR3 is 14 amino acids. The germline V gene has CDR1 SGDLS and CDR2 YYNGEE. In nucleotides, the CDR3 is TGTGCCAGCAGCGTGGGGGGTTTGGACAATGAGCAGTTCTTC. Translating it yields CASSVGGLDNEQFF. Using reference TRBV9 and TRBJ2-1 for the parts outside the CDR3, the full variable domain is DSGVTQTPKHLITATGQRVTLRCSPRSGDLSVYWYQQSLDQGLQFLIQYYNGEERAKGNILERFSAQQFPDLHSELNLSSLELGDSALYFCASSVGGLDNEQFFGPGTRLTVL.

The CDR3 DNA follows: TGTGCCAGCAGTTTCCGGCCTCAGACCCAGTACTTC. Translation: CASSFRPQTQYF. V and J are TRBV12-3 or TRBV12-4 and TRBJ2-5; unclear D gene. V lost 3 bases and J lost 6, with 8 bases in between. This CDR3 has 12 residues.

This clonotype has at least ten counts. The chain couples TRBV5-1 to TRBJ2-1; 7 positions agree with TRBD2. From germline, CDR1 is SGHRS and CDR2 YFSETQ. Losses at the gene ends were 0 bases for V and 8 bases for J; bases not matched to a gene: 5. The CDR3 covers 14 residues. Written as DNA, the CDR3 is TGCGCCAGCAGCTTGGCGGTAGGGAGGGATGAGCAGTTCTTC. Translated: CASSLAVGRDEQFF.

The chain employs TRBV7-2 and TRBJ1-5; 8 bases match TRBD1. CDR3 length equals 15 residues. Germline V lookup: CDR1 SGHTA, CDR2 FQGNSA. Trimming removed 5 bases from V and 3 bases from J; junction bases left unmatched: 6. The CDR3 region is CASSPWTGSNQPQHF. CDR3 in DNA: TGTGCCAGCAGCCCGTGGACAGGGTCCAATCAGCCCCAGCATTTT. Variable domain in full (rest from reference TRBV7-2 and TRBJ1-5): GAGVSQSPSNKVTEKGKDVELRCDPISGHTALYWYRQSLGQGLEFLIYFQGNSAPDKSGLPSDRFSAERTGGSVSTLTIQRTQQEDSAVYLCASSPWTGSNQPQHFGDGTRLSIL.

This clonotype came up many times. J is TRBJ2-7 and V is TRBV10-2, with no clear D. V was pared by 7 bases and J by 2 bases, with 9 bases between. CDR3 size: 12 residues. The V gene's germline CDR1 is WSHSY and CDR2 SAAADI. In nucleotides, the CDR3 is TGCGCCAGCAAAGACATGGCCTACGAGCAGTACTTC. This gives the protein CASKDMAYEQYF.

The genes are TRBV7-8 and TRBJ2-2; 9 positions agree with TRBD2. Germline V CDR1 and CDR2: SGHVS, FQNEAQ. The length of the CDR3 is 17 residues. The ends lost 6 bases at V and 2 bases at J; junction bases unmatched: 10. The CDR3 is CASSCRLAGLNTGELFF. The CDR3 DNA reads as TGTGCCAGCAGTTGCAGGCTAGCGGGACTTAACACCGGGGAGCTGTTTTTT.

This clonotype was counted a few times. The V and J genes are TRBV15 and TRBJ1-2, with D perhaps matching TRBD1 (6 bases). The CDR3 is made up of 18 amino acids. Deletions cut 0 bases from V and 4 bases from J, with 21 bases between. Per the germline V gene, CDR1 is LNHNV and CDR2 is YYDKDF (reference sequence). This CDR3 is CATSRDKLRQTGSYGYTF. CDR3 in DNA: TGTGCCACCAGCAGAGATAAGCTGCGTCAGACAGGCTCCTATGGCTACACCTTC. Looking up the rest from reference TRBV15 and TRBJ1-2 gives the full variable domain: DAMVIQNPRYQVTQFGKPVTLSCSQTLNHNVMYWYQQKSSQAPKLLFHYYDKDFNNEADTPDNFQSRRPNTSFCFLDIRSPGLGDTAMYLCATSRDKLRQTGSYGYTFGSGTRLTVV.

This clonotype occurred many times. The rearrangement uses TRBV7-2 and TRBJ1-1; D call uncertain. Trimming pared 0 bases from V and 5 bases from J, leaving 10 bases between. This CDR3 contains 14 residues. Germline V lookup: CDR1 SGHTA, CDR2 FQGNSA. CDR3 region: CASSLAGPRTEAFF. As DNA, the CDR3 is TGTGCCAGCAGCTTAGCAGGTCCCAGGACTGAAGCTTTCTTT. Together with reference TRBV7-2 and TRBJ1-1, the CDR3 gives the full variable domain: GAGVSQSPSNKVTEKGKDVELRCDPISGHTALYWYRQSLGQGLEFLIYFQGNSAPDKSGLPSDRFSAERTGGSVSTLTIQRTQQEDSAVYLCASSLAGPRTEAFFGQGTRLTVV.

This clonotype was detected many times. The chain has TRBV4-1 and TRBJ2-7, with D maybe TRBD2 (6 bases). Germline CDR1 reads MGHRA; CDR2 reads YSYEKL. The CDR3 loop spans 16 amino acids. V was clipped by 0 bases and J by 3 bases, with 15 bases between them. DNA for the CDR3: TGCGCCAGCAGCCAAGAAGGTCCCCGCGGGGACTACGAGCAGTACTTC. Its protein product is CASSQEGPRGDYEQYF.

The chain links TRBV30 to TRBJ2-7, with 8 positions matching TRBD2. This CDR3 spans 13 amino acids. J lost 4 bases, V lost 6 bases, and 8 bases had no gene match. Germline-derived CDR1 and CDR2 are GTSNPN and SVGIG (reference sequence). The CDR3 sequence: CACEGLAGYEQYF. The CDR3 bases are TGTGCCTGCGAAGGGCTAGCGGGTTACGAGCAGTACTTC.

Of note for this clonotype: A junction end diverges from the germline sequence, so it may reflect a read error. This CDR3 is CAISLGQGHTDTQYF. The CDR3 bases are TGTGCCATCAGCTTGGGACAGGGGCACACAGATACGCAGTATTTT. V gene TRBV5-4 combines with J gene TRBJ2-3; 10 positions agree with TRBD1. The germline gives CDR1 SGHNT, CDR2 YYREEE (reference sequence). The CDR3 is 15 amino acids.

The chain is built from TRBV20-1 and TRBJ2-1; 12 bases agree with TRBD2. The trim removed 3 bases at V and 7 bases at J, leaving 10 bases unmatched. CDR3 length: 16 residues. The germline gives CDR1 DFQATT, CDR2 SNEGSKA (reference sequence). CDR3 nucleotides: TGCAGTGCTAGGTCCGGACTAGCGGGAAAAAAGAATGAGCAGTTCTTC. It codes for CSARSGLAGKKNEQFF.

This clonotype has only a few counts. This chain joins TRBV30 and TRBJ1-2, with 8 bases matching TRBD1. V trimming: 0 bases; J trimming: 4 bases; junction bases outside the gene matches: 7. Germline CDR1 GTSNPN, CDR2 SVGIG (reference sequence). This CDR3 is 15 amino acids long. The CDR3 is CAWSVSGTGLYGYTF. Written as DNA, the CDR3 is TGTGCCTGGAGTGTGTCCGGGACAGGTCTCTATGGCTACACCTTC.

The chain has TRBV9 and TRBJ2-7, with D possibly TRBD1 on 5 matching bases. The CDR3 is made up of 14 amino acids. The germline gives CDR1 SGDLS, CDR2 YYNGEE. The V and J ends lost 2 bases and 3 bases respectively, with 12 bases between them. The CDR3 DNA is TGTGCCAGCAGCGTGACCCCGGACAACTACGAGCAGTACTTC. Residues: CASSVTPDNYEQYF. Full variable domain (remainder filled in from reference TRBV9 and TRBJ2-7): DSGVTQTPKHLITATGQRVTLRCSPRSGDLSVYWYQQSLDQGLQFLIQYYNGEERAKGNILERFSAQQFPDLHSELNLSSLELGDSALYFCASSVTPDNYEQYFGPGTRLTVT.

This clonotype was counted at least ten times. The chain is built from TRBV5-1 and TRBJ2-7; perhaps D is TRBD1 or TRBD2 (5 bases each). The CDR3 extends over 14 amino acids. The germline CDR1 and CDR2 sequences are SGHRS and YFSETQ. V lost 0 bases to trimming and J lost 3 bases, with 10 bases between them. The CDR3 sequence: CASSLEGTSYEQYF. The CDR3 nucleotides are TGCGCCAGCAGCTTGGAAGGGACCAGCTACGAGCAGTACTTC.

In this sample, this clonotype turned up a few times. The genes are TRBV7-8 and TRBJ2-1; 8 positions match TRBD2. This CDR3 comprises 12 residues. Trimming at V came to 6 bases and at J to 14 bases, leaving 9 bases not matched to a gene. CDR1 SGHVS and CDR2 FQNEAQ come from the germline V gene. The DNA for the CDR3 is TGTGCCAGCAGGGGGGGCAGCGGGAGAGAGTTCTTC. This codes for CASRGGSGREFF. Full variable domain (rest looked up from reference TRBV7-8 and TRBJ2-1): GAGVSQSPRYKVAKRGQDVALRCDPISGHVSLFWYQQALGQGPEFLTYFQNEAQLDKSGLPSDRFFAERPEGSVSTLKIQRTQQEDSAVYLCASRGGSGREFFGPGTRLTVL.

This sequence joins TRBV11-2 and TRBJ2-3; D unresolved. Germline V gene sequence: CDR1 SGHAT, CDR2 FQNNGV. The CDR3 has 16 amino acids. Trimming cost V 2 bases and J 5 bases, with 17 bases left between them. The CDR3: CASSLSLGLVGDTQYF. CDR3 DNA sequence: TGTGCCAGCAGCTTATCCTTGGGGTTGGTGGGAGATACGCAGTATTTT.

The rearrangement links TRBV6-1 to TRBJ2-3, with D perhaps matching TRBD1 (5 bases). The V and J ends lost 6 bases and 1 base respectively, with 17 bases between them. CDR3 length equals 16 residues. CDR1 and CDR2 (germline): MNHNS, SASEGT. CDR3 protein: CASRGQGQIRTDTQYF. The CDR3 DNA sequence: TGTGCCAGCAGGGGTCAGGGCCAGATCCGCACAGATACGCAGTATTTT.

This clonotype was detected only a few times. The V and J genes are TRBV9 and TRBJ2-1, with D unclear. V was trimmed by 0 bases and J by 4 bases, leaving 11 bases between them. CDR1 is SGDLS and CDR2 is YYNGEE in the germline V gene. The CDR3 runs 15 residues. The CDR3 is CASSVGSAGYNEQFF. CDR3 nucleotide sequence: TGTGCCAGCAGCGTAGGCAGCGCCGGGTACAATGAGCAGTTCTTC. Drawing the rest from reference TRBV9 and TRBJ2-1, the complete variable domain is DSGVTQTPKHLITATGQRVTLRCSPRSGDLSVYWYQQSLDQGLQFLIQYYNGEERAKGNILERFSAQQFPDLHSELNLSSLELGDSALYFCASSVGSAGYNEQFFGPGTRLTVL.